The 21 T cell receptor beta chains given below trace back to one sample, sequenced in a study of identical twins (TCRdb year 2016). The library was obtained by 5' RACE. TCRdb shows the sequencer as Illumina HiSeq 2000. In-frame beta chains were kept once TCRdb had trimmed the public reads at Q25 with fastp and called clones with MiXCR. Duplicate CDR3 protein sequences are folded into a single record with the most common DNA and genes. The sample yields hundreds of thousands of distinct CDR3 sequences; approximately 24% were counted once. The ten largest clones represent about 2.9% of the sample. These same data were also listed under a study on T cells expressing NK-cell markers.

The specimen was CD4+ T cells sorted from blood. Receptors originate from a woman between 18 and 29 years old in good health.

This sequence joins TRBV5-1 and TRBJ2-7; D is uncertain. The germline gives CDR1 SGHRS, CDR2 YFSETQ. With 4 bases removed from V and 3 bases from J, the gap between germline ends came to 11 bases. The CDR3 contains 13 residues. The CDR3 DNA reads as TGCGCCAGCAGCGAAAGTCCAGTCTACGAGCAGTACTTC. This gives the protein CASSESPVYEQYF. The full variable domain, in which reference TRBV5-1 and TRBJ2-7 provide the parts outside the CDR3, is KAGVTQTPRYLIKTRGQQVTLSCSPISGHRSVSWYQQTPGQGLQFLFEYFSETQRNKGNFPGRFSGRQFSNSRSEMNVSTLELGDSALYLCASSESPVYEQYFGPGTRLTVT.

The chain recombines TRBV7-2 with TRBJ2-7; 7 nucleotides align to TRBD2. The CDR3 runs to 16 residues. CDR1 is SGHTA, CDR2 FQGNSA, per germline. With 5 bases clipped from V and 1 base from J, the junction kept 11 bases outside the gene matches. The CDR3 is CASSLGFSGDSYEQYF. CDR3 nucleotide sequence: TGTGCCAGCAGCCTCGGTTTCAGCGGGGATTCCTACGAGCAGTACTTC.

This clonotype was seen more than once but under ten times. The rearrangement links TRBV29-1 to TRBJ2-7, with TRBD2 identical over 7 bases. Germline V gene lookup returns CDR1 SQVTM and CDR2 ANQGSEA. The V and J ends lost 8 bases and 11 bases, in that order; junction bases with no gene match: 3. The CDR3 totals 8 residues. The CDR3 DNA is TGCAGCAGCGGGGAAGAGTACTTC. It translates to CSSGEEYF.

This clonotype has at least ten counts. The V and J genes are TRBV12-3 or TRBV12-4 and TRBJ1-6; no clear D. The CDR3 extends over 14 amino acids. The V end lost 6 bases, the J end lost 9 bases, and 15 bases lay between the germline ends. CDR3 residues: CASSVTAFTSPLHF. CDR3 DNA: TGTGCCAGCAGCGTTACAGCGTTCACTTCACCCCTCCACTTT.

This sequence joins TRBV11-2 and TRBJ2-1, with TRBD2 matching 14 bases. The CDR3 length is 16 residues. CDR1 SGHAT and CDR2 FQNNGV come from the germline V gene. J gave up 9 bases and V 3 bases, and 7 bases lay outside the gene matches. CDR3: CASSFGLAGGTGEQFF. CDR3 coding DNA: TGTGCCAGCAGCTTCGGACTAGCGGGAGGTACCGGTGAGCAGTTCTTC.

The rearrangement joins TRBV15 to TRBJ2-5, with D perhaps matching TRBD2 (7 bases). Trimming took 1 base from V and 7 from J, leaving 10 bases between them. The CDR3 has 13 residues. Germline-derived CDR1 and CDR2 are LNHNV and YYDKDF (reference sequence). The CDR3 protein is CATSRGRGGTQYF. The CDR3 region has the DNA TGTGCCACCAGCAGAGGAAGGGGGGGGACCCAGTACTTC. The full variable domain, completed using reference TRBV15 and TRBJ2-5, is DAMVIQNPRYQVTQFGKPVTLSCSQTLNHNVMYWYQQKSSQAPKLLFHYYDKDFNNEADTPDNFQSRRPNTSFCFLDIRSPGLGDTAMYLCATSRGRGGTQYFGPGTRLLVL.

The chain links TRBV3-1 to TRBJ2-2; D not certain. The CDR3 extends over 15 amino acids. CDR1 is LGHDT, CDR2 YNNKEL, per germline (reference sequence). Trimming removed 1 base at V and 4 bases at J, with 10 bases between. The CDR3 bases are TGTGCCAGCAGCCAAGGTCCCGCCGCCACCGGGGAGCTGTTTTTT. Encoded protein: CASSQGPAATGELFF. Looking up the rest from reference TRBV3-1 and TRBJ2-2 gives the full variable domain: DTAVSQTPKYLVTQMGNDKSIKCEQNLGHDTMYWYKQDSKKFLKIMFSYNNKELIINETVPNRFSPKSPDKAHLNLHINSLELGDSAVYFCASSQGPAATGELFFGEGSRLTVL.

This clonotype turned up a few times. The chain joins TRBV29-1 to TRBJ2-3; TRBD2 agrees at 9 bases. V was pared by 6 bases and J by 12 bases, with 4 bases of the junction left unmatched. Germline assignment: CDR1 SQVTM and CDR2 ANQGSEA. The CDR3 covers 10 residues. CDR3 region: CSVSGGTQYF. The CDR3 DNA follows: TGCAGCGTAAGCGGGGGGACTCAGTATTTT.

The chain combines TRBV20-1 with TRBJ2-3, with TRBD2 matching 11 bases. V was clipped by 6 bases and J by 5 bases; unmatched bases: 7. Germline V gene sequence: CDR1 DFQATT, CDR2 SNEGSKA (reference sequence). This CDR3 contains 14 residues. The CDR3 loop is CSAIAGGPKDTQYF. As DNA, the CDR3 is TGCAGTGCCATAGCGGGAGGGCCCAAAGATACGCAGTATTTT.

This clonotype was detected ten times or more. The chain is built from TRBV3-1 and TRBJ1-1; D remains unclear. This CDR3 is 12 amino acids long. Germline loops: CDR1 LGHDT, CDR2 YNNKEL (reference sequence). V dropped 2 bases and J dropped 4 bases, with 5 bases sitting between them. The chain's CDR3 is CASSQRTTEAFF. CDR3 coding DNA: TGTGCCAGCAGCCAACGGACCACTGAAGCTTTCTTT. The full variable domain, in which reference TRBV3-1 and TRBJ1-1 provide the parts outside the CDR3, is DTAVSQTPKYLVTQMGNDKSIKCEQNLGHDTMYWYKQDSKKFLKIMFSYNNKELIINETVPNRFSPKSPDKAHLNLHINSLELGDSAVYFCASSQRTTEAFFGQGTRLTVV.

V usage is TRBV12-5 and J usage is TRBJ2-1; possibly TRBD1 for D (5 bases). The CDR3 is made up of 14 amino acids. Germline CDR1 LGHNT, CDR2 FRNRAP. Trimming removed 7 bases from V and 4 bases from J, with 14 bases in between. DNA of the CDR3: TGTGCTAGTGACCAACGACAGACGTACAATGAGCAGTTCTTC. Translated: CASDQRQTYNEQFF.

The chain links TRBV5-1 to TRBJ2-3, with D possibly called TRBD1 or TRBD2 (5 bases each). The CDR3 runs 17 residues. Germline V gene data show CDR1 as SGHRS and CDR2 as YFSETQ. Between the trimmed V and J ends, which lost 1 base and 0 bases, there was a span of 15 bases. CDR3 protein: CASSLRRGAFSTDTQYF. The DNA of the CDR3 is TGCGCCAGCAGCTTGAGGAGAGGGGCTTTTAGCACAGATACGCAGTATTTT.

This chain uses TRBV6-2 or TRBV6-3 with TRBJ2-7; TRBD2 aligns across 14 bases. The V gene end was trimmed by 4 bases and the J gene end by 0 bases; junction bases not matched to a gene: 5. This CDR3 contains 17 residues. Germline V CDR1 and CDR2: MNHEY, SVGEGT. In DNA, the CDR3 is TGTGCCAGCAGTTCCGGCGGGACTAGCGGGAGCTCCTACGAGCAGTACTTC. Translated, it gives CASSSGGTSGSSYEQYF.

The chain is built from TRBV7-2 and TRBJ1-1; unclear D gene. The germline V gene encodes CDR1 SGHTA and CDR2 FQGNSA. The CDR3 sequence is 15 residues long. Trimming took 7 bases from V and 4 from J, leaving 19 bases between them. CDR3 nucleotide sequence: TGTGCCAGCACCATCGCCCCGAGGGCGAGCACTGAAGCTTTCTTT. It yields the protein CASTIAPRASTEAFF.

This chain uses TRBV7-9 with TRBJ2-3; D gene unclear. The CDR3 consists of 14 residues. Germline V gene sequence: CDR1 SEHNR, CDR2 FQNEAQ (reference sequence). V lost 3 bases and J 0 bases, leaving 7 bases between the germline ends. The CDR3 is CASSFWTSTDTQYF. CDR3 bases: TGTGCCAGCAGCTTCTGGACCAGCACAGATACGCAGTATTTT.

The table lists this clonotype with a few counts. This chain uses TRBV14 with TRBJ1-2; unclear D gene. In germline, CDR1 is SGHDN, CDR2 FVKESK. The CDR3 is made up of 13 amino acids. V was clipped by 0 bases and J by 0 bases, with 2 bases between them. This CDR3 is CASSQDPNYGYTF. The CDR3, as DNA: TGTGCCAGCAGCCAAGACCCTAACTATGGCTACACCTTC.

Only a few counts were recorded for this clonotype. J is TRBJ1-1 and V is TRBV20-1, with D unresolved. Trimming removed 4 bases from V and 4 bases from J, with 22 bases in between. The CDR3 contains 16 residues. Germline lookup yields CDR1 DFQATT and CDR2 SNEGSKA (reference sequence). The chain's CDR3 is CSATDPGSPTSTEAFF. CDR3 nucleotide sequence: TGCAGTGCTACCGATCCCGGGAGCCCCACGAGCACTGAAGCTTTCTTT.

CDR3 in amino acids: CASSVDPDTQYF. DNA of the CDR3: TGTGCCAGCAGCGTGGATCCGGATACGCAGTATTTT. The rearrangement uses TRBV7-9 and TRBJ2-3; the D is unclear. This CDR3 contains 12 residues. V was clipped by 5 bases and J by 6 bases, with 9 bases between them. The germline CDR1 and CDR2 sequences are SEHNR and FQNEAQ (reference sequence).

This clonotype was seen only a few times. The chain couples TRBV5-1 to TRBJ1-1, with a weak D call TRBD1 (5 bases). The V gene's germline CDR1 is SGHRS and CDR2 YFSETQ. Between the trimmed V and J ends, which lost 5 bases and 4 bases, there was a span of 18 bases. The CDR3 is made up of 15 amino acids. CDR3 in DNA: TGCGCCAGCAGTATCGAGGCCCGGGGGACCACTGAAGCTTTCTTT. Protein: CASSIEARGTTEAFF.

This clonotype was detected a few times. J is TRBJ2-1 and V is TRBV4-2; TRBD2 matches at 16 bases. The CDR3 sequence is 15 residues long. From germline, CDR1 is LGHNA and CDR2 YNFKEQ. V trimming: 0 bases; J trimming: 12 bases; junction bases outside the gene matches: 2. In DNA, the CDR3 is TGTGCCAGCAGCCAAGAGGGGACTAGCGGGGGGGCGCAGTTCTTC. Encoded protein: CASSQEGTSGGAQFF.

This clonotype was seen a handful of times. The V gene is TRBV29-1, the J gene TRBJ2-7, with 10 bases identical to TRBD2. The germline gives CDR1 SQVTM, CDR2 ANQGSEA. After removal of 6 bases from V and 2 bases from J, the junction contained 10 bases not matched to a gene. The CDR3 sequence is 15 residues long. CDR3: CSVLTPGLATYEQYF. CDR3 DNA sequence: TGCAGCGTACTAACGCCGGGACTAGCGACCTACGAGCAGTACTTC.